Below are 14 T cell receptor beta chains sequenced from a single sample in a study of vaccination and CD4 T cells after COVID-19 (dated by TCRdb to between 2020 and 2023). For these TCRs, the target antigens are not known. Library preparation used PCR. TCRdb records Illumina iSeq 100 as the sequencer. At the Johns Hopkins FTIC core, DNA from the cultured CD4+ T cells underwent TCR sequencing with the Oncomine TCR Beta short-read assay. TCRdb took the public reads, trimmed them with fastp at Q25, ran MiXCR for clone calling and kept in-frame beta chains. A single entry per CDR3 protein holds the most common genes and DNA from its merged rows. The sample data list 15,000 to 20,000 distinct CDR3 sequences, and roughly 74% of these were observed just once. The ten largest clones take up about 20% of the sample. The treatment or condition label for this specimen denotes: approximately nine-day PBMC culture with coronavirus spike peptide pools or control peptides (ViraFEST assay).

The sequenced sample was CD4+ T cells from blood, cultured in vitro. These receptors were obtained from a human donor who had recovered from COVID-19.

The gene calls are TRBV27 and TRBJ1-5; 8 bases map to TRBD1. Germline values: CDR1 MNHEY, CDR2 SMNVEV (reference sequence). The CDR3 is 13 residues long. The trim removed 5 bases at V and 12 bases at J, leaving 9 bases unmatched. The CDR3 protein is CASSLRTGRIQHF. In nucleotides, the CDR3 is TGTGCCAGCAGTCTAAGGACAGGGAGAATCCAGCATTTT.

V and J are TRBV18 and TRBJ2-1, with D perhaps TRBD2 (5 bases). The germline V and J ends were trimmed by 6 bases and 4 bases, with 13 bases remaining between them. From germline, CDR1 is KGHSH and CDR2 LQKENI. The CDR3 is 14 amino acids. The CDR3 protein is CASSREGWYNEQFF. CDR3 DNA: TGTGCCAGCTCGAGAGAGGGATGGTACAATGAGCAGTTCTTC.

The V call is TRBV20-1, the J call TRBJ2-7; 12 bases map to TRBD2. The length of the CDR3 is 15 residues. Germline values: CDR1 DFQATT, CDR2 SNEGSKA (reference sequence). J gave up 4 bases and V 0 bases, and 4 bases lay outside the gene matches. The CDR3 nucleotides are TGCAGTGCTAGAGAGTTTACTAGCGGGGGGTACGAGCAGTACTTC. This gives the protein CSAREFTSGGYEQYF.

V usage is TRBV27 and J usage is TRBJ1-1; D is ambiguous. The CDR3 is 11 residues long. V shed 6 bases and J shed 5 bases, with 7 bases lying between them. CDR1 is MNHEY, CDR2 SMNVEV, per germline (reference sequence). In DNA form, the CDR3 reads TGTGCCAGCAGACAGAGGACTGAAGCTTTCTTT. Translated, it gives CASRQRTEAFF.

The chain recombines TRBV20-1 with TRBJ2-2, with 8 bases aligning to TRBD2. Germline V CDR1 and CDR2: DFQATT, SNEGSKA (reference sequence). The CDR3 runs 14 residues. V lost 7 bases to trimming and J lost 3 bases; unmatched junction nucleotides: 7. The CDR3 protein is CSVREGQYTGELFF. The CDR3 coding sequence is TGCAGTGTTCGGGAGGGCCAATACACCGGGGAGCTGTTTTTT.

The chain combines TRBV27 with TRBJ2-5; TRBD1 matches 8 bases. The CDR3 is 16 residues long. CDR1 MNHEY and CDR2 SMNVEV come from the germline V gene (reference sequence). Trimming removed 5 bases from V and 2 bases from J; junction bases left unmatched: 10. The CDR3 reads CASSETGTGGQETQYF. CDR3 DNA: TGTGCCAGCAGTGAAACCGGGACAGGAGGTCAAGAGACCCAGTACTTC.

This sequence joins TRBV18 and TRBJ1-1; 9 bases align to TRBD1. The CDR3 is 15 amino acids. The V gene end was trimmed by 5 bases and the J gene end by 1 base; junction bases not matched to a gene: 5. CDR1 and CDR2 (germline): KGHSH, LQKENI. CDR3 in amino acids: CASSTGQGRNTEAFF. In DNA form, the CDR3 reads TGTGCCAGCTCAACCGGACAGGGGCGGAACACTGAAGCTTTCTTT.

The table lists this clonotype with a count of one. The V and J genes are TRBV7-9 and TRBJ1-4, with 8 bases that match TRBD1. This CDR3 is built from 15 residues. The germline gives CDR1 SEHNR, CDR2 FQNEAQ (reference sequence). V lost 5 bases to trimming and J lost 6 bases; unmatched junction nucleotides: 8. CDR3 protein: CASSGDRGRDEKLFF. The CDR3 nucleotides are TGTGCCAGCAGCGGTGACAGGGGAAGGGATGAAAAACTGTTTTTT.

The rearrangement uses TRBV7-8 and TRBJ1-5; 12 nucleotides line up with TRBD1. V was clipped by 2 bases and J by 7 bases; unmatched bases: 3. There are 15 residues in the CDR3. The germline CDR1 and CDR2 sequences are SGHVS and FQNEAQ. The CDR3 sequence is CASSLWDRGQQPQHF. The CDR3 bases are TGTGCCAGCAGCTTATGGGACAGGGGGCAGCAGCCCCAGCATTTT. Filled out from reference TRBV7-8 and TRBJ1-5, the complete variable domain reads GAGVSQSPRYKVAKRGQDVALRCDPISGHVSLFWYQQALGQGPEFLTYFQNEAQLDKSGLPSDRFFAERPEGSVSTLKIQRTQQEDSAVYLCASSLWDRGQQPQHFGDGTRLSIL.

V gene TRBV20-1 combines with J gene TRBJ2-1; TRBD1 matches at 9 bases. The trim removed 6 bases at V and 10 bases at J, leaving 13 bases unmatched. The CDR3 runs 14 residues. The germline V gene encodes CDR1 DFQATT and CDR2 SNEGSKA (reference sequence). In DNA form, the CDR3 reads TGCAGTGCACCGGACAGGGGCAGGCTATTCGAGCAGTTCTTC. It encodes CSAPDRGRLFEQFF.

Only a few counts were recorded for this clonotype. The rearrangement links TRBV20-1 to TRBJ2-2; the D gene is possibly TRBD1 (5 bases). In germline, CDR1 is DFQATT, CDR2 SNEGSKA (reference sequence). This CDR3 has 14 residues. V gave up 5 bases and J gave up 4 bases, with 14 bases separating them. CDR3 sequence (DNA): TGCAGTGCTCGTCGGCCAGGGCCCACCGGGGAGCTGTTTTTT. It yields the protein CSARRPGPTGELFF.

The gene calls are TRBV4-3 and TRBJ2-7; TRBD2 aligns across 7 bases. This CDR3 region has 17 residues. Germline CDR1 and CDR2: LGHNA and YSLEER. Losses at the gene ends were 0 bases for V and 0 bases for J; bases not matched to a gene: 8. CDR3 sequence reads: CASSQEWGGLTSYEQYF. The CDR3 region has the DNA TGCGCCAGCAGCCAAGAATGGGGGGGACTGACCTCCTACGAGCAGTACTTC.

The J gene is TRBJ2-2, the V gene TRBV7-8; D is ambiguous. The CDR3 totals 16 residues. The germline V gene encodes CDR1 SGHVS and CDR2 FQNEAQ. V was cut by 5 bases and J by 2 bases, with 15 bases left in between. The CDR3 sequence is CASSPRREINTGELFF. The CDR3 DNA follows: TGTGCCAGCAGCCCCCGTCGCGAGATTAACACCGGGGAGCTGTTTTTT.

The chain carries TRBV7-9 and TRBJ2-1, with TRBD2 matching over 8 bases. From germline, CDR1 is SEHNR and CDR2 FQNEAQ (reference sequence). The V gene end was trimmed by 6 bases and the J gene end by 4 bases; junction bases not matched to a gene: 14. The CDR3 consists of 17 residues. CDR3 DNA: TGTGCCAGCAGTTCCCGTGCGCGGGAGGCGATTTACAATGAGCAGTTCTTC. Its protein is CASSSRAREAIYNEQFF.